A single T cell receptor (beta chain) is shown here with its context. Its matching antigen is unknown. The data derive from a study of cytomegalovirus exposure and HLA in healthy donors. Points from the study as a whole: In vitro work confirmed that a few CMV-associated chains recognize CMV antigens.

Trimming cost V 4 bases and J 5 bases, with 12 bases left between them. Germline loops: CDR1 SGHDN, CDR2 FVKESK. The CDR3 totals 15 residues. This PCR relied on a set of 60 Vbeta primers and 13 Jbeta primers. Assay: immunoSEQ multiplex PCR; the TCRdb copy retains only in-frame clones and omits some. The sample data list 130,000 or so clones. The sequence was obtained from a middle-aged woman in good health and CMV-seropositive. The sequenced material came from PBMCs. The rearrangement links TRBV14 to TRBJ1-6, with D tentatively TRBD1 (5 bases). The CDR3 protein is CASSPRTGNNSPLHF. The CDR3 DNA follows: TGTGCCAGCAGCCCTCGAACAGGAAATAATTCACCCCTCCACTTT.